Following are 25 T cell receptor beta chains from one sample sequenced in a study of T cells in Graves' hyperthyroidism and ophthalmopathy. Amplification of TCR beta CDR3 regions used RNA as the template. HTBI primers were used for first-round RT-PCR of the TCR CDR3. MiXCR was run by TCRdb on the multiplex PCR reads, yielding one entry per CDR3 protein. The sample has 300,000 to 500,000 distinct CDR3 sequences, over 12% seen once. The sample consisted of blood. These receptors all come from a man aged 50 to 60 with Graves' ophthalmopathy.

The chain links TRBV6-2 or TRBV6-3 to TRBJ2-1; D not resolved. Germline V gene lookup returns CDR1 MNHEY and CDR2 SVGEGT. Between the trimmed V and J ends, which lost 0 bases and 5 bases, there was a span of 8 bases. The CDR3 is 14 residues long. This CDR3 reads CASSYSAVNNEQFF. Here the CDR3 DNA reads TGTGCCAGCAGTTACTCGGCAGTAAACAATGAGCAGTTCTTC.

In its sample, this clonotype was seen many times. The CDR3 spells CASSKDRETDTQYF. CDR3 nucleotide sequence: TGTGCCAGCAGTAAGGACAGGGAGACAGATACGCAGTATTTT. J is TRBJ2-3 and V is TRBV12-3 or TRBV12-4, with TRBD1 matching 8 bases. After removal of 5 bases from V and 3 bases from J, the junction contained 4 bases not matched to a gene. The CDR3 runs to 14 residues.

This clonotype came up many times. The chain recombines TRBV12-3 or TRBV12-4 with TRBJ2-7, with 9 bases lining up with TRBD2. CDR3 length equals 14 residues. The trim removed 2 bases at V and 7 bases at J, leaving 6 bases unmatched. CDR3 loop: CASSLSSGRNEQYF. In DNA form, the CDR3 reads TGTGCCAGCAGTTTAAGTAGCGGGAGAAATGAGCAGTACTTC.

In this sample, this clonotype turned up many times. The CDR3 region has the DNA TGTGCCAGCAGCACGAATCCCGTAAACAGGGAGGTTTTGGGAGAGACCCAGTACTTC. It specifies CASSTNPVNREVLGETQYF. The chain carries TRBV7-9 and TRBJ2-5, with D perhaps assigned TRBD1 or TRBD2 (6 bases each). This CDR3 contains 19 residues. Trimming removed 5 bases from V and 4 bases from J, with 29 bases in between. CDR1 and CDR2 (germline): SEHNR, FQNEAQ (reference sequence).

This clonotype was observed many times. The chain employs TRBV12-3 or TRBV12-4 and TRBJ2-2, with D possibly called TRBD1 or TRBD2 (5 bases each). The CDR3 extends over 15 amino acids. Trimming took 1 base from V and 6 from J, leaving 12 bases between them. The CDR3 nucleotides read TGTGCCAGCAGTTTAGTGTCTGGGGGTGCCGGGGAGCTGTTTTTT. The encoded protein is CASSLVSGGAGELFF.

This rearrangement joins TRBV28 to TRBJ1-1; D unresolved. Germline-derived CDR1 and CDR2 are MDHEN and SYDVKM. V gave up 10 bases and J gave up 0 bases, with 15 bases separating them. The CDR3 runs 14 residues. As DNA, the CDR3 is TGTGCCACCCAAACTCAACAGTTGAACACTGAAGCTTTCTTT. Translating gives CATQTQQLNTEAFF.

This clonotype was seen more than once but under ten times. This chain connects TRBV15 to TRBJ1-1; no clear D. This CDR3 has 16 residues. Germline CDR1 is LNHNV and CDR2 is YYDKDF (reference sequence). Trimming took off 0 bases at V and 4 bases at J, with 15 bases between the two ends. The CDR3 nucleotides read TGTGCCACCAGCAGAGATCTTCTAAGCGCCGGCACTGAAGCTTTCTTT. Its protein product is CATSRDLLSAGTEAFF.

This clonotype showed up just a few times. The chain carries TRBV6-1 and TRBJ2-1, with 9 positions matching TRBD2. This CDR3 is 15 amino acids long. CDR1 and CDR2 (germline): MNHNS, SASEGT. V shed 1 base and J 10 bases; nucleotides not matched to a gene: 8. The CDR3 here is CASSEGSFSGREQFF. CDR3 nucleotides: TGTGCCAGCAGTGAAGGAAGTTTTAGCGGGAGAGAGCAGTTCTTC.

This clonotype was seen at least ten times. The genes are TRBV3-1 and TRBJ2-1; 9 nucleotides line up with TRBD2. The germline gives CDR1 LGHDT, CDR2 YNNKEL (reference sequence). With V trimmed by 3 bases and J by 4 bases, 7 bases remained unmatched. The CDR3 is 16 residues long. CDR3 DNA sequence: TGTGCCAGCAGCCATTCGACTAGCGGAAAGTACAATGAGCAGTTCTTC. Translating it yields CASSHSTSGKYNEQFF.

This sequence joins TRBV20-1 and TRBJ1-5; maybe TRBD1 (5 bases). This CDR3 is 17 amino acids long. V lost 3 bases and J 0 bases, leaving 18 bases between the germline ends. Germline V gene sequence: CDR1 DFQATT, CDR2 SNEGSKA (reference sequence). CDR3 region: CSASSLQGLSSNQPQHF. CDR3 nucleotide sequence: TGCAGTGCTAGTTCACTTCAGGGCCTTTCTAGCAATCAGCCCCAGCATTTT.

Points on this clonotype: Mismatch with germline at one junction end may stem from a read error. This chain links TRBV30 with TRBJ1-4; D perhaps matches TRBD1 (6 bases). The CDR3 is 13 residues long. CDR1 and CDR2 from the germline V gene are GTSNPN and SVGIG (reference sequence). The CDR3 sequence is CARSWGGGEKLFF. CDR3 coding DNA: TGTGCCCGGAGCTGGGGGGGCGGTGAAAAACTGTTTTTT.

This clonotype was counted ten times or more. This chain connects TRBV20-1 to TRBJ2-3; 12 positions agree with TRBD2. In germline, CDR1 is DFQATT, CDR2 SNEGSKA (reference sequence). J lost 5 bases, V lost 1 base, and 10 bases had no gene match. This CDR3 contains 17 residues. In DNA, the CDR3 is TGCAGTGCTAGAGGGTTCCTAGCGGGAGGGCCCGTAGATACGCAGTATTTT. It is translated as CSARGFLAGGPVDTQYF.

This clonotype was detected ten times or more. The chain joins TRBV20-1 to TRBJ2-5; D may correspond to TRBD1 or TRBD2 (5 bases each). Germline CDR1 DFQATT, CDR2 SNEGSKA (reference sequence). The CDR3 totals 13 residues. In DNA form, the CDR3 reads TGCAGCGCTCCGGGGTCCAGTCAGGGTGCCCAGTACTTC. It codes for CSAPGSSQGAQYF.

DNA for the CDR3: TGTGCCAGCAGTGGGGGCCAGGTGGTTTGGGAGCAGTACTTC. Translation: CASSGGQVVWEQYF. The gene calls are TRBV13 and TRBJ2-7, with D perhaps TRBD1 (6 bases). V was trimmed by 6 bases and J by 7 bases, leaving 19 bases between them. The CDR3 has 14 residues. Germline CDR1 is PRHDT and CDR2 is FYEKMQ (reference sequence).

Notes on this clonotype: A read error may account for a junction end that differs from germline. This chain joins TRBV5-1 and TRBJ1-1; D possibly corresponds to TRBD1 (5 bases). The CDR3 length is 13 residues. In germline, CDR1 is SGHRS, CDR2 YFSETQ. The CDR3 protein is CASSDSANTEAFF. Written as DNA, the CDR3 is TGTGCCAGCAGCGACAGCGCGAACACTGAAGCTTTCTTT.

The V gene is TRBV4-1, the J gene TRBJ1-2; 8 nucleotides align to TRBD1. Germline V gene lookup returns CDR1 MGHRA and CDR2 YSYEKL. V shed 1 base and J 5 bases; nucleotides not matched to a gene: 6. The CDR3 has 15 amino acids. The CDR3 DNA follows: TGCGCCAGCAGCCAAGGGACAGGGAGGGGATATGGCTACACCTTC. Encoded protein: CASSQGTGRGYGYTF.

This clonotype was seen at least ten times. This sequence joins TRBV20-1 and TRBJ2-1, with D uncertain. CDR3 length: 11 residues. Trimming shortened V by 6 bases and J by 4 bases, and 7 bases separated the two germline ends. The V gene's germline CDR1 is DFQATT and CDR2 SNEGSKA (reference sequence). The CDR3 DNA sequence: TGCAGTGCAGATCTGTACAATGAGCAGTTCTTC. It yields the protein CSADLYNEQFF.

This chain joins TRBV16 and TRBJ2-4; tentatively, D is TRBD2 (6 bases). Trimming left V 8 bases short and J 1 base short, with 15 bases between. Germline lookup yields CDR1 KGHSY and CDR2 FQNENV. The CDR3 runs 15 residues. CDR3: CASCRTAGAKNIQYF. CDR3 in DNA: TGTGCCAGCTGCCGCACGGCGGGGGCCAAAAACATTCAGTACTTC.

This clonotype was seen many times. This chain links TRBV29-1 with TRBJ2-1; the D call may be TRBD1 or TRBD2 (5 bases each). CDR3 length: 14 residues. V was trimmed by 6 bases and J by 7 bases, leaving 19 bases between them. Looked up from germline, CDR1 is SQVTM and CDR2 is ANQGSEA. CDR3 region: CSVPPGRLRNEQFF. DNA of the CDR3: TGCAGCGTCCCACCGGGGCGCTTAAGGAATGAGCAGTTCTTC.

This clonotype was seen many times. The chain uses TRBV29-1 and TRBJ2-7; D call uncertain. V dropped 5 bases and J dropped 2 bases, with 7 bases sitting between them. Germline V gives CDR1 SQVTM, CDR2 ANQGSEA. This CDR3 has 11 amino acids. CDR3 sequence (DNA): TGCAGCGTTTCGGGCGCCTACGAGCAGTACTTC. It specifies CSVSGAYEQYF.

This clonotype was seen a handful of times. The chain couples TRBV29-1 to TRBJ1-6, with D possibly being TRBD1 (5 bases). The CDR3 covers 13 residues. Germline CDR1 reads SQVTM; CDR2 reads ANQGSEA. V was trimmed by 5 bases and J by 7 bases, leaving 12 bases between them. CDR3 DNA sequence: TGCAGCGTTTCCCGGGACGGAAATTCACCCCTCCACTTT. Protein product: CSVSRDGNSPLHF.

This clonotype was counted many times. The chain uses TRBV6-1 and TRBJ1-1, with D possibly TRBD1 on 5 matching bases. The CDR3 covers 14 residues. Trimming removed 6 bases from V and 4 bases from J, with 15 bases in between. Germline V lookup: CDR1 MNHNS, CDR2 SASEGT. CDR3 loop: CASSPNWGSTEAFF. CDR3 nucleotide sequence: TGTGCCAGCAGCCCTAATTGGGGCAGCACTGAAGCTTTCTTT.

The rearrangement links TRBV3-1 to TRBJ2-2; the D is unclear. Looked up from germline, CDR1 is LGHDT and CDR2 is YNNKEL (reference sequence). CDR3 length: 13 residues. Trimming took off 4 bases at V and 1 base at J, with 4 bases between the two ends. The CDR3 region is CASSRVNTGELFF. The CDR3 region has the DNA TGTGCCAGCAGCCGGGTGAACACCGGGGAGCTGTTTTTT.

The V gene is TRBV7-3, the J gene TRBJ2-5, with 14 bases identical to TRBD2. Germline V gives CDR1 SGHTA, CDR2 FQGTGA. Losses at the gene ends were 4 bases for V and 2 bases for J; bases not matched to a gene: 9. CDR3 length: 18 residues. The CDR3 region is CASSSTGLAGVEQETQYF. CDR3 in DNA: TGTGCCAGCAGCTCCACGGGACTAGCGGGAGTAGAACAAGAGACCCAGTACTTC. The whole variable domain, remainder taken from reference TRBV7-3 and TRBJ2-5, is GAGVSQTPSNKVTEKGKYVELRCDPISGHTALYWYRQSLGQGPEFLIYFQGTGAADDSGLPNDRFFAVRPEGSVSTLKIQRTERGDSAVYLCASSSTGLAGVEQETQYFGPGTRLLVL.

This clonotype was counted many times. The V gene is TRBV14, the J gene TRBJ1-1; D is unclear. The CDR3 consists of 13 residues. Trimming took off 0 bases at V and 2 bases at J, with 4 bases between the two ends. Looked up from germline, CDR1 is SGHDN and CDR2 is FVKESK. The CDR3 here is CASSQDPNTEAFF. The DNA for the CDR3 is TGTGCCAGCAGCCAAGACCCAAACACTGAAGCTTTCTTT.